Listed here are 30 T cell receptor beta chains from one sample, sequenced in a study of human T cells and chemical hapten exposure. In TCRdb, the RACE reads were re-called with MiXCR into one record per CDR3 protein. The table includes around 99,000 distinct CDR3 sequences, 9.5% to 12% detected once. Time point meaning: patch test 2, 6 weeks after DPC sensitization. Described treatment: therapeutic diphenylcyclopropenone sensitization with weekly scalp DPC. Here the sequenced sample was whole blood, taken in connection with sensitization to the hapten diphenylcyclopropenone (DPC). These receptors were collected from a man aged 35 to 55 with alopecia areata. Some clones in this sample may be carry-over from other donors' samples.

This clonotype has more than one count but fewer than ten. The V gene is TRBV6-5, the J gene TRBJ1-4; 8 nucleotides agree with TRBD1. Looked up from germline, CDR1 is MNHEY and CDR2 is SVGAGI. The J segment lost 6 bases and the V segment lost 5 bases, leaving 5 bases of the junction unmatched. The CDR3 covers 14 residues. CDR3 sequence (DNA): TGTGCCAGCAGTCGACAGGGGCAGTATGAAAAACTGTTTTTT. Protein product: CASSRQGQYEKLFF.

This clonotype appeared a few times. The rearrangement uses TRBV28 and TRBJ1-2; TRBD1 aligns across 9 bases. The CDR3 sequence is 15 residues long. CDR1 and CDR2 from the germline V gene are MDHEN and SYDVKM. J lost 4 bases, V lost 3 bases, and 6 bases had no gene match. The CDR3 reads CASSLDRGYGYGYTF. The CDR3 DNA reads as TGTGCCAGCAGTTTGGACAGGGGATATGGCTATGGCTACACCTTC.

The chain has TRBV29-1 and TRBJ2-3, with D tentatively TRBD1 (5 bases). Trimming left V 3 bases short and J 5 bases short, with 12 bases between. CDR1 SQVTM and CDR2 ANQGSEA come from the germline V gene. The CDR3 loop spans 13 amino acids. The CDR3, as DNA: TGCAGCGTTGAGACTGGGGCTGGAGATACGCAGTATTTT. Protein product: CSVETGAGDTQYF.

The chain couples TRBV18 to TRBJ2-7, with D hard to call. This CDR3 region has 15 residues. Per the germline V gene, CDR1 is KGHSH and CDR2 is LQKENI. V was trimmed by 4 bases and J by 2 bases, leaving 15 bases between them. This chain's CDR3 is CASSQSNGRAYEQYV. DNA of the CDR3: TGTGCCAGCTCACAATCCAACGGGCGAGCCTACGAGCAGTACGTC.

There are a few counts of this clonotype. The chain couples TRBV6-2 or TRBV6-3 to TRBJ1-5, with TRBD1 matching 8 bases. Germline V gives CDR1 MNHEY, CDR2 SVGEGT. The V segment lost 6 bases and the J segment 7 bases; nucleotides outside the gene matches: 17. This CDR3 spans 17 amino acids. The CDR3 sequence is CASRNLAWTGIHQPQHF. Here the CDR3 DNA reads TGTGCCAGCAGAAACCTTGCATGGACAGGGATTCACCAGCCCCAGCATTTT.

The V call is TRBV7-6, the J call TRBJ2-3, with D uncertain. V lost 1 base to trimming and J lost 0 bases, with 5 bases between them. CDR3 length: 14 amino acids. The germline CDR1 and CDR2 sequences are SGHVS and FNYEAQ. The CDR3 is CASSLEISTDTQYF. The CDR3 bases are TGTGCCAGCAGCTTAGAGATAAGCACAGATACGCAGTATTTT.

The CDR3 DNA is TGTGCCAGCAGCTTGGGGGCTGACCGGGGACAGTTCTTC. Translation: CASSLGADRGQFF. The gene calls are TRBV7-3 and TRBJ2-1; maybe TRBD1 (6 bases). Per germline, CDR1 SGHTA and CDR2 FQGTGA. Trimming stripped 3 bases from V and 13 bases from J, with 16 bases between. This CDR3 is 13 amino acids long.

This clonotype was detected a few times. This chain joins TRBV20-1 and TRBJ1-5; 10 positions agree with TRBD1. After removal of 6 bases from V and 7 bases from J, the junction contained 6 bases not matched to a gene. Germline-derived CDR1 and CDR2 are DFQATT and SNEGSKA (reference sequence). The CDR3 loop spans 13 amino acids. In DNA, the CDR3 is TGCAGTGCCACGACAGGGGGCGGGCAGCCCCAGCATTTT. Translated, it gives CSATTGGGQPQHF.

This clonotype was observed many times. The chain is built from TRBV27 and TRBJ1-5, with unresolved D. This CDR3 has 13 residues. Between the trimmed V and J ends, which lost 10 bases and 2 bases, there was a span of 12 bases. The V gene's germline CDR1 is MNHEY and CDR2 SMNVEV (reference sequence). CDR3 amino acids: CATQVTRNQPQHF. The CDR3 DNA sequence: TGTGCCACCCAGGTTACGCGCAATCAGCCCCAGCATTTT.

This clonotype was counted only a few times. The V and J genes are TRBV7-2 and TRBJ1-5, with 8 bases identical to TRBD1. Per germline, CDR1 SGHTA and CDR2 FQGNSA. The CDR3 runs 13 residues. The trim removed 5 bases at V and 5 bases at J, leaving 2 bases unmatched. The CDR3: CASSLQGDQPQHF. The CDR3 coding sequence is TGTGCCAGCAGCCTACAGGGGGATCAGCCCCAGCATTTT.

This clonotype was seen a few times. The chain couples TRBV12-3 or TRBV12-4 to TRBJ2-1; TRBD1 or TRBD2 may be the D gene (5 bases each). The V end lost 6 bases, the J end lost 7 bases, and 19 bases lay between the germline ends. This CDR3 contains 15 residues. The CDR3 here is CASSLRAGYGNEQFF. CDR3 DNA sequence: TGTGCCAGCAGCCTGAGGGCAGGGTATGGGAATGAGCAGTTCTTC.

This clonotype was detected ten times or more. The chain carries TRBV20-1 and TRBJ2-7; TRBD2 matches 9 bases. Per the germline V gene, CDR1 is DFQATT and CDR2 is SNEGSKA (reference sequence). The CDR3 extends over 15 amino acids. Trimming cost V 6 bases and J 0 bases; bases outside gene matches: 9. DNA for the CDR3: TGCAGTGCGCCGTTCCTAGCGGGGATCTCCTACGAGCAGTACGTC. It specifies CSAPFLAGISYEQYV.

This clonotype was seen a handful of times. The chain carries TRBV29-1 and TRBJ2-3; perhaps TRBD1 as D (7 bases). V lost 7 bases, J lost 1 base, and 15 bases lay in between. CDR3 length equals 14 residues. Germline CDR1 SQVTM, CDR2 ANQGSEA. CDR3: CSATGEVGTDTQYF. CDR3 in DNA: TGCAGCGCAACAGGGGAGGTGGGCACAGATACGCAGTATTTT.

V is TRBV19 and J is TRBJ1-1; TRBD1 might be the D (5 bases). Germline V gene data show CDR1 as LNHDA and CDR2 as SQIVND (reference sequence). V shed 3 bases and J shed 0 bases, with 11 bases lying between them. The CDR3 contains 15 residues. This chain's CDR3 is CASSMKGNMNTEAFF. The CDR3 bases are TGTGCCAGTAGTATGAAGGGGAACATGAACACTGAAGCTTTCTTT.

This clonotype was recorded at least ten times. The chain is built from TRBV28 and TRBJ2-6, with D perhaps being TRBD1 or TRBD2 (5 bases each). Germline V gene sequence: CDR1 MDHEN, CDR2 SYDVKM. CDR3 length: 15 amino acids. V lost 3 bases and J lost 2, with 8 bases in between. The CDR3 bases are TGTGCCAGCAGTTTGGGGGTAACTGGGGCCAACGTCCTGACTTTC. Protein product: CASSLGVTGANVLTF.

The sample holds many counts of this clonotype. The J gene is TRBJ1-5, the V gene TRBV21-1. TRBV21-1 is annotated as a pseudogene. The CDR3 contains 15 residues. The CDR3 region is CASSKGGASNQPQHF. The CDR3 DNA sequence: TGTGCCAGCAGCAAGGGTGGAGCTTCCAATCAGCCCCAGCATTTT.

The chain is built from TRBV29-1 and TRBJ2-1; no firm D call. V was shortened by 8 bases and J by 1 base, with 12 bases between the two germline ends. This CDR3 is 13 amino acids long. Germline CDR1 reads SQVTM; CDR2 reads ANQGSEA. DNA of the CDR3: TGCAGCTATGAGGAATATTCCTACAATGAGCAGTTCTTC. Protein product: CSYEEYSYNEQFF.

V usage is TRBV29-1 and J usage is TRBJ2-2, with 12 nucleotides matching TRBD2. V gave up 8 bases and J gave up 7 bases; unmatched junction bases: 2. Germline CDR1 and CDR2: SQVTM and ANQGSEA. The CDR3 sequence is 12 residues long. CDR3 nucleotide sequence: TGCAGCACGGGACTAGCGGGCGGGGAGCTGTTTTTT. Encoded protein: CSTGLAGGELFF.

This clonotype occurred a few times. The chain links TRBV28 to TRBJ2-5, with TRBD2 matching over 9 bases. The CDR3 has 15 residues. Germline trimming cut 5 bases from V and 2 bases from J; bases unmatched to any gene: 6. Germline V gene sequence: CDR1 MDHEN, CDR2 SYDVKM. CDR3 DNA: TGTGCCAGCAGTATGACTAGCGGAAAACAAGAGACCCAGTACTTC. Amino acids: CASSMTSGKQETQYF.

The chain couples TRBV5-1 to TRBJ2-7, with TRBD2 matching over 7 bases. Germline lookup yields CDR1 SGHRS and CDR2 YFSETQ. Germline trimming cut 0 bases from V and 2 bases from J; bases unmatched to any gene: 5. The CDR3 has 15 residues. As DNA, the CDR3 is TGCGCCAGCAGCTTGGTAGCGGGCCCTACCTACGAGCAGTACTTC. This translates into CASSLVAGPTYEQYF.

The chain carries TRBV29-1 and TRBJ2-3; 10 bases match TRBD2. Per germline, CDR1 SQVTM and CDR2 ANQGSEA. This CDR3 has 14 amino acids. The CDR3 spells CSRPLAGETDTQYF. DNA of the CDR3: TGCAGTCGTCCCCTAGCGGGAGAAACAGATACGCAGTATTTT.

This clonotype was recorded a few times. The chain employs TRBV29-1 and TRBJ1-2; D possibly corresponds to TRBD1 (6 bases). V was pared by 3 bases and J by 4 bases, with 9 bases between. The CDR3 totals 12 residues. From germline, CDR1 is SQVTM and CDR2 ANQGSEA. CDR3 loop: CSVERGGYGYTF. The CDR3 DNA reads TGCAGCGTTGAGAGGGGGGGCTATGGCTACACCTTC.

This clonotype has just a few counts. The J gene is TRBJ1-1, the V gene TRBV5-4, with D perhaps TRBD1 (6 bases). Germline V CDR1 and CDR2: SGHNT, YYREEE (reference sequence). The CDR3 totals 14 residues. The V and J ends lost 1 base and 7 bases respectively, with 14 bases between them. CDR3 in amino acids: CASSLWGPGVEAFF. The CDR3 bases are TGTGCCAGCAGCTTGTGGGGGCCGGGGGTTGAAGCTTTCTTT. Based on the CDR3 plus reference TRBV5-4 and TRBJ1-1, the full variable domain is ETGVTQSPTHLIKTRGQQVTLRCSSQSGHNTVSWYQQALGQGPQFIFQYYREEENGRGNFPPRFSGLQFPNYSSELNVNALELDDSALYLCASSLWGPGVEAFFGQGTRLTVV.

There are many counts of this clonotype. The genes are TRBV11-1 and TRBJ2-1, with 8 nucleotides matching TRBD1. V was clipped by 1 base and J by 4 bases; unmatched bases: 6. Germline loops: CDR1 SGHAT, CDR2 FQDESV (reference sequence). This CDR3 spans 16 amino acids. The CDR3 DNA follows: TGTGCCAGCAGCTTAGGGGCAGGGGGCGCTTACAATGAGCAGTTCTTC. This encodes CASSLGAGGAYNEQFF.

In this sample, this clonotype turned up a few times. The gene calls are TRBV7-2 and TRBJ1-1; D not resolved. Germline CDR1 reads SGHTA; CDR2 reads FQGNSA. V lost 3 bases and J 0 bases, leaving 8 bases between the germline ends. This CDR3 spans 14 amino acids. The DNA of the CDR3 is TGTGCCAGCAGCTTGGACGGGCTGAACACTGAAGCTTTCTTT. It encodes CASSLDGLNTEAFF. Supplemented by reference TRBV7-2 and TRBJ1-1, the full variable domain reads GAGVSQSPSNKVTEKGKDVELRCDPISGHTALYWYRQSLGQGLEFLIYFQGNSAPDKSGLPSDRFSAERTGGSVSTLTIQRTQQEDSAVYLCASSLDGLNTEAFFGQGTRLTVV.

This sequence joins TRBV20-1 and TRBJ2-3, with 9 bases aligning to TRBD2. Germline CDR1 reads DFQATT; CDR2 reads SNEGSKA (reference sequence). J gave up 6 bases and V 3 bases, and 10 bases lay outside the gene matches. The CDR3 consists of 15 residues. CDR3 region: CSASFGGRAEDTQYF. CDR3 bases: TGCAGTGCTAGCTTTGGCGGGAGGGCCGAGGATACGCAGTATTTT.

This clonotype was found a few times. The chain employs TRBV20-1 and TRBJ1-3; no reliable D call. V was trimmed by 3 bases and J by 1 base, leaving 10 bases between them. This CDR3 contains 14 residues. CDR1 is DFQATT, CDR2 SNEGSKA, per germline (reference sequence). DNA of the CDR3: TGCAGTGCTAGTAGGGTGGCTTCTGGAAACACCATATATTTT. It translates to CSASRVASGNTIYF.

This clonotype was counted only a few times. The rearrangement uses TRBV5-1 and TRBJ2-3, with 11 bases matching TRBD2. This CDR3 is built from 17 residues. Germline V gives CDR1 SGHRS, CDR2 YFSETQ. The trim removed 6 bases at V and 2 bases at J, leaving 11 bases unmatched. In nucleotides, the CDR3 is TGCGCCAGCACTTTCGGAACTAGCGGGAGATTCACAGATACGCAGTATTTT. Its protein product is CASTFGTSGRFTDTQYF.

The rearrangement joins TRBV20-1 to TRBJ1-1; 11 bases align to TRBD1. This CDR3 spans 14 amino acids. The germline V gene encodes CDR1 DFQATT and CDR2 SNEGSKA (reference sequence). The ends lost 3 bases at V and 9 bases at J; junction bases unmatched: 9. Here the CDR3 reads CSARKGQGGSQAFF. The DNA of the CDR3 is TGCAGTGCTAGGAAGGGACAGGGGGGATCACAAGCTTTCTTT.

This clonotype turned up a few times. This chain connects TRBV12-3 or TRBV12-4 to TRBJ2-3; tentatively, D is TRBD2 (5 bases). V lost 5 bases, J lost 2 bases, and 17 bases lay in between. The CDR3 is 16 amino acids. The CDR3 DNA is TGTGCCAGCAGTCCCCTCTCGGGGAGCCCCACAGATACGCAGTATTTT. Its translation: CASSPLSGSPTDTQYF.